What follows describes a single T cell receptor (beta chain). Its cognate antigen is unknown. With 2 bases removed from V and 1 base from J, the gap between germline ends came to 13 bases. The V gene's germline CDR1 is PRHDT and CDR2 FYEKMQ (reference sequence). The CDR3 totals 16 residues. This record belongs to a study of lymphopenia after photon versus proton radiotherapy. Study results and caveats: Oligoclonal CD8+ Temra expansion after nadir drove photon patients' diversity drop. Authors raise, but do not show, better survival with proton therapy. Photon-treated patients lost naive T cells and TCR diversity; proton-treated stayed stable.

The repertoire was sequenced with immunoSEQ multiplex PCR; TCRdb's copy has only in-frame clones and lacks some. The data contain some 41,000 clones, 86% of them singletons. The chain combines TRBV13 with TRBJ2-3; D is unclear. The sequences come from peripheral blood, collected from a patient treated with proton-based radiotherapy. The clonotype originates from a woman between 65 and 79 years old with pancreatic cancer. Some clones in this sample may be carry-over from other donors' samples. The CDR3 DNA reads TGTGCCAGCAGCTTAAGTGGTTGGAGCGGCACAGATACGCAGTATTTT. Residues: CASSLSGWSGTDTQYF.